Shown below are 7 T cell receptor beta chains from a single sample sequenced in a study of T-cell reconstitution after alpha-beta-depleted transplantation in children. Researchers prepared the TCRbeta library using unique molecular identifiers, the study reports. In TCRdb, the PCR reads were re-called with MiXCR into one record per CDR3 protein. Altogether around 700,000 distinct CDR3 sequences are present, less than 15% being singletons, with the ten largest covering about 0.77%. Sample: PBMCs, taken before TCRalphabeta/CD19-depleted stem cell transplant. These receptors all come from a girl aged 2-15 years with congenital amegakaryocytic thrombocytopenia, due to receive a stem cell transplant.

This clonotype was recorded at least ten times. As DNA, the CDR3 is TGCGCCAGCAGCTTGGGCGGCGGTCTGAATGAGCAGTTCTTC. Protein: CASSLGGGLNEQFF. The chain recombines TRBV5-1 with TRBJ2-1; no reliable D call. Trimming removed 0 bases at V and 7 bases at J, with 11 bases between. The CDR3 consists of 14 residues. Germline CDR1 is SGHRS and CDR2 is YFSETQ.

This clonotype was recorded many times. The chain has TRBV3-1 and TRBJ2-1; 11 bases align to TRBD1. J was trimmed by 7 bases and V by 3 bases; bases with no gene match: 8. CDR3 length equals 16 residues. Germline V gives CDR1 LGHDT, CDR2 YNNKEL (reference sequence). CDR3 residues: CASSQPRDRGFNEQFF. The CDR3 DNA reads TGTGCCAGCAGCCAGCCGAGGGACAGGGGGTTTAATGAGCAGTTCTTC.

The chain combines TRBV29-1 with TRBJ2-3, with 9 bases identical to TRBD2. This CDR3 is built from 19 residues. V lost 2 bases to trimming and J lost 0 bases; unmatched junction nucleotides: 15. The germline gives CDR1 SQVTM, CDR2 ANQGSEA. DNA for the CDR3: TGCAGCGTTGAATCAGGAGGGCTAGCGGGGCGTGCTAGCACAGATACGCAGTATTTT. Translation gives CSVESGGLAGRASTDTQYF.

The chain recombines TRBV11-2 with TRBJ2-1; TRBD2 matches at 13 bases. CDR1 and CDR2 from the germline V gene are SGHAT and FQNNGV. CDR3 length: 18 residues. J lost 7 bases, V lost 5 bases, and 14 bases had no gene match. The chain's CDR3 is CASSPFQLAGGPGNEQFF. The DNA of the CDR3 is TGTGCCAGCAGCCCCTTCCAACTAGCGGGAGGGCCGGGGAATGAGCAGTTCTTC.

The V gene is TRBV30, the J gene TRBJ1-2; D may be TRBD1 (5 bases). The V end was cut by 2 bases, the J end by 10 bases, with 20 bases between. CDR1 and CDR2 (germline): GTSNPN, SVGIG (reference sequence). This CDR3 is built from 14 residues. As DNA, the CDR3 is TGTGCCTGGAGTACCCGACAGAGCAGGAGTCCCTACACCTTC. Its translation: CAWSTRQSRSPYTF. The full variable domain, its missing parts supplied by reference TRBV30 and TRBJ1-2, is SQTIHQWPATLVQPVGSPLSLECTVEGTSNPNLYWYRQAAGRGLQLLFYSVGIGQISSEVPQNLSASRPQDRQFILSSKKLLLSDSGFYLCAWSTRQSRSPYTFGSGTRLTVV.

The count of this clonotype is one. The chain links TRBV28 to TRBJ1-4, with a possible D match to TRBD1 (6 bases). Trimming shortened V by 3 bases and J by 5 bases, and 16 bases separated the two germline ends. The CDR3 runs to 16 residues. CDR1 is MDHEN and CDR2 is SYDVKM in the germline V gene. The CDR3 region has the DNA TGTGCCAGCAGTTTGGGGGGCTGGCAGGGAAATGAAAAACTGTTTTTT. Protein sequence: CASSLGGWQGNEKLFF.

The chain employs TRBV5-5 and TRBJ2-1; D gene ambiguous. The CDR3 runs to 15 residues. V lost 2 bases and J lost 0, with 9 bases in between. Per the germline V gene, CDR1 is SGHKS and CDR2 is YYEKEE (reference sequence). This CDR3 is CASSLWLSSYNEQFF. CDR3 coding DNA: TGTGCCAGCAGCTTATGGCTGAGCTCCTACAATGAGCAGTTCTTC.